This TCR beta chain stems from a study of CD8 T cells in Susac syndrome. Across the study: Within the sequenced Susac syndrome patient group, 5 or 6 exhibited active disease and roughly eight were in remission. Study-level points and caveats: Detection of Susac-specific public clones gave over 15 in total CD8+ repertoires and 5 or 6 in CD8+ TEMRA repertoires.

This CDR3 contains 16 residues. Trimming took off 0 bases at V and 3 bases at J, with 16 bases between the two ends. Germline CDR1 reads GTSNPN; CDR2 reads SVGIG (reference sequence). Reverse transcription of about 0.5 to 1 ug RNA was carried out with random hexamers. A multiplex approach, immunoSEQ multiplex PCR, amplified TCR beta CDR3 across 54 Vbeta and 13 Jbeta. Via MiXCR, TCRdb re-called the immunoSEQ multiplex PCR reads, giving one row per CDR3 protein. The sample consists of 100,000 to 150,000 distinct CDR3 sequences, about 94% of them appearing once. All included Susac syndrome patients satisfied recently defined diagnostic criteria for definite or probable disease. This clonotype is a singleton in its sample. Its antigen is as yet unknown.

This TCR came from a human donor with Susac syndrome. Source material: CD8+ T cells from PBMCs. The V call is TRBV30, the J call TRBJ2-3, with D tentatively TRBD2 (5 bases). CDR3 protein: CAWSVGLAPQTDTQYF. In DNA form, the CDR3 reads TGTGCCTGGAGTGTAGGGCTAGCTCCGCAGACAGATACGCAGTATTTT. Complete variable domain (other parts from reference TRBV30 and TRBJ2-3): SQTIHQWPATLVQPVGSPLSLECTVEGTSNPNLYWYRQAAGRGLQLLFYSVGIGQISSEVPQNLSASRPQDRQFILSSKKLLLSDSGFYLCAWSVGLAPQTDTQYFGPGTRLTVL.